Listed here are 28 T cell receptor beta chains from one sample, sequenced in a study of T cells in Graves' hyperthyroidism and ophthalmopathy (dated by TCRdb to the late 2010s). The method was multiplex PCR. Instrument used: Illumina HiSeq 2000. The TCR beta CDR3 regions were amplified from the RNA transcripts. A first-round RT-PCR of the TCR CDR3 used the HTBI primer set with the Qiagen OneStep RT-PCR kit. TCRdb passed the public sequencing reads through fastp at Q25 and MiXCR, retaining productive beta sequences. CDR3 protein sequences are deduplicated, and each keeps its most common genes and DNA. The sample data list about 350,000 distinct CDR3 sequences, and 14% of these were observed just once. The ten biggest clones cover approximately 23% of the sample. The sequenced material came from blood. The receptors shown here come from a woman aged 25 to 45 with Graves' hyperthyroidism.

The J gene is TRBJ2-1, the V gene TRBV5-1, with 7 bases that match TRBD1. V was clipped by 4 bases and J by 5 bases; unmatched bases: 18. This CDR3 is 18 amino acids long. Germline loops: CDR1 SGHRS, CDR2 YFSETQ. CDR3 nucleotides: TGCGCCAGCAGCCTAAAACCGCCCTTCCCGGGACAGAACAATGAGCAGTTCTTC. Translated, it gives CASSLKPPFPGQNNEQFF.

The CDR3 sequence: CASSEAGVFGNEQFF. CDR3 bases: TGTGCCAGCAGTGAAGCGGGAGTTTTCGGGAATGAGCAGTTCTTC. The chain employs TRBV9 and TRBJ2-1; 8 bases agree with TRBD2. The V segment lost 5 bases and the J segment 7 bases; nucleotides outside the gene matches: 11. The CDR3 is 15 amino acids. Germline V gene data show CDR1 as SGDLS and CDR2 as YYNGEE.

This chain connects TRBV4-3 to TRBJ2-3; a weak D match, TRBD2 (5 bases). The CDR3 consists of 13 residues. Per the germline V gene, CDR1 is LGHNA and CDR2 is YSLEER. Trimming took 0 bases from V and 8 from J, leaving 9 bases between them. CDR3 DNA: TGCGCCAGCAGCCAAGATCCGGGGTCTACGCAGTATTTT. Residues: CASSQDPGSTQYF.

The rearrangement uses TRBV7-9 and TRBJ2-2; the match to TRBD2 covers 7 bases. There are 17 residues in the CDR3. V was clipped by 3 bases and J by 0 bases; unmatched bases: 7. Germline-derived CDR1 and CDR2 are SEHNR and FQNEAQ (reference sequence). This chain's CDR3 is CASSFPAGVSNTGELFF. The CDR3 DNA is TGTGCCAGCAGCTTTCCCGCGGGAGTATCGAACACCGGGGAGCTGTTTTTT.

This clonotype was detected a few times. The chain uses TRBV9 and TRBJ2-3, with 7 bases that match TRBD2. The germline gives CDR1 SGDLS, CDR2 YYNGEE. The V segment lost 1 base and the J segment 0 bases; nucleotides outside the gene matches: 5. The CDR3 totals 16 residues. The CDR3, as DNA: TGTGCCAGCAGCGTATCACTAGCGCCGAGCACAGATACGCAGTATTTT. This codes for CASSVSLAPSTDTQYF.

This clonotype showed up many times. The rearrangement joins TRBV28 to TRBJ1-6; D remains ambiguous. Per germline, CDR1 MDHEN and CDR2 SYDVKM. V was cut by 6 bases and J by 8 bases, with 11 bases left in between. This CDR3 contains 13 residues. The CDR3 protein is CASRVESDSPLHF. The CDR3 coding sequence is TGTGCCAGCAGGGTGGAGAGTGATTCACCCCTCCACTTT. The full variable domain, in which reference TRBV28 and TRBJ1-6 provide the parts outside the CDR3, is DVKVTQSSRYLVKRTGEKVFLECVQDMDHENMFWYRQDPGLGLRLIYFSYDVKMKEKGDIPEGYSVSREKKERFSLILESASTNQTSMYLCASRVESDSPLHFGNGTRLTVT.

V and J are TRBV10-3 and TRBJ2-6; D might be TRBD2 (6 bases). V lost 8 bases to trimming and J lost 2 bases, with 13 bases between them. Germline CDR1 reads ENHRY; CDR2 reads SYGVKD. CDR3 length: 15 amino acids. The CDR3 reads CAIERERTGANVLTF. As DNA, the CDR3 is TGTGCCATCGAACGGGAGAGGACTGGGGCCAACGTCCTGACTTTC.

This clonotype has at least ten counts. The CDR3 DNA is TGTGCCAGCAGTTTAGGACAGACCTACGAGCAGTACTTC. This gives the protein CASSLGQTYEQYF. This rearrangement joins TRBV28 to TRBJ2-7; D might be TRBD1 (6 bases). Germline assignment: CDR1 MDHEN and CDR2 SYDVKM. The CDR3 has 13 amino acids. The V end was cut by 2 bases, the J end by 2 bases, with 7 bases between.

V is TRBV10-2 and J is TRBJ2-3; the D gene is possibly TRBD2 (6 bases). The CDR3 has 14 amino acids. Germline-derived CDR1 and CDR2 are WSHSY and SAAADI. Deletions cut 6 bases from V and 2 bases from J, with 12 bases between. The CDR3 region has the DNA TGCGCCAGCAGGGGGGGAGCGAACACAGATACGCAGTATTTT. This encodes CASRGGANTDTQYF.

This rearrangement joins TRBV30 to TRBJ1-2, with D possibly TRBD1 on 5 matching bases. V was cut by 3 bases and J by 4 bases, with 24 bases left in between. Germline CDR1 reads GTSNPN; CDR2 reads SVGIG (reference sequence). This CDR3 region has 17 residues. This chain's CDR3 is CAWRDVGMAGALYGYTF. The DNA of the CDR3 is TGTGCCTGGAGAGATGTAGGTATGGCCGGGGCCCTCTATGGCTACACCTTC.

In this sample, this clonotype turned up a few times. V gene TRBV29-1 combines with J gene TRBJ2-7; 7 nucleotides line up with TRBD2. With 7 bases clipped from V and 1 base from J, the junction kept 7 bases outside the gene matches. This CDR3 spans 13 amino acids. The germline V gene has CDR1 SQVTM and CDR2 ANQGSEA. The CDR3 is CSGSGGGSYEQYF. CDR3 DNA: TGCAGCGGGTCGGGAGGAGGTTCCTACGAGCAGTACTTC.

The V and J genes are TRBV20-1 and TRBJ2-2; D unclear. With 0 bases removed from V and 10 bases from J, the gap between germline ends came to 12 bases. The CDR3 is made up of 13 amino acids. The V gene's germline CDR1 is DFQATT and CDR2 SNEGSKA (reference sequence). CDR3 in amino acids: CSAREDPTTELFF. The CDR3 coding sequence is TGCAGTGCTAGAGAGGACCCAACGACGGAGCTGTTTTTT.

This clonotype was seen at least ten times. Its ends do not fully match the called genes, so a read error is possible. The V call is TRBV7-2, the J call TRBJ1-3; 8 nucleotides align to TRBD1. Germline-derived CDR1 and CDR2 are SGHTA and FQGNSA. CDR3 length equals 14 residues. The CDR3 region is CASSLQGAGNTIYF. CDR3 DNA: TGTGCCAGCAGCTTGCAGGGGGCTGGTAACACCATATATTTT.

The rearrangement joins TRBV6-2 or TRBV6-3 to TRBJ2-3; 11 bases are shared with TRBD2. The J segment lost 0 bases and the V segment lost 8 bases, leaving 13 bases of the junction unmatched. The CDR3 consists of 18 residues. The germline gives CDR1 MNHEY, CDR2 SVGEGT. The CDR3 region is CASPSGRFQSSSTDTQYF. CDR3 bases: TGTGCCAGCCCTAGCGGGAGGTTCCAGTCGTCTAGCACAGATACGCAGTATTTT.

This clonotype has at least ten counts. The chain links TRBV11-1 to TRBJ2-7; D perhaps matches TRBD2 (6 bases). Trimming took off 5 bases at V and 4 bases at J, with 15 bases between the two ends. Per the germline V gene, CDR1 is SGHAT and CDR2 is FQDESV (reference sequence). The CDR3 totals 14 residues. Here the CDR3 DNA reads TGTGCCAGCAGCCCTCGGGGTGCGGGATACGAGCAGTACTTC. It is translated as CASSPRGAGYEQYF.

This clonotype was seen at least ten times. The chain is built from TRBV27 and TRBJ2-7; no clear D. Trimming took off 3 bases at V and 0 bases at J, with 15 bases between the two ends. This CDR3 comprises 16 residues. Germline V lookup: CDR1 MNHEY, CDR2 SMNVEV (reference sequence). CDR3 residues: CASSLVREPSSYEQYF. The CDR3 DNA reads as TGTGCCAGCAGTTTGGTAAGGGAACCAAGCTCCTACGAGCAGTACTTC.

The V call is TRBV19, the J call TRBJ2-1; 9 bases map to TRBD1. This CDR3 is built from 16 residues. V was clipped by 6 bases and J by 4 bases; unmatched bases: 10. Per the germline V gene, CDR1 is LNHDA and CDR2 is SQIVND (reference sequence). The CDR3 protein is CASRRPGQGRYNEQFF. Here the CDR3 DNA reads TGTGCCAGTAGGAGACCGGGACAGGGCAGGTACAATGAGCAGTTCTTC.

V usage is TRBV5-1 and J usage is TRBJ1-2; 7 positions agree with TRBD1. Germline V lookup: CDR1 SGHRS, CDR2 YFSETQ. This CDR3 spans 13 amino acids. The junction had 9 bases not matched to a gene; V was cut back by 5 bases and J by 8 bases. CDR3 nucleotides: TGCGCCAGCAGGCGAACAGGGGATGGCGGCTACACCTTC. It specifies CASRRTGDGGYTF. Filled out from reference TRBV5-1 and TRBJ1-2, the complete variable domain reads KAGVTQTPRYLIKTRGQQVTLSCSPISGHRSVSWYQQTPGQGLQFLFEYFSETQRNKGNFPGRFSGRQFSNSRSEMNVSTLELGDSALYLCASRRTGDGGYTFGSGTRLTVV.

This chain connects TRBV6-2 or TRBV6-3 to TRBJ1-2, with a weak D call TRBD1 (5 bases). The CDR3 loop spans 15 amino acids. Germline V CDR1 and CDR2: MNHEY, SVGEGT. V was cut by 2 bases and J by 5 bases, with 15 bases left in between. The CDR3 DNA sequence: TGTGCCAGCAGTTACCCCCATCGGGGCCGGTATGGCTACACCTTC. Translating gives CASSYPHRGRYGYTF.

The rearrangement links TRBV2 to TRBJ2-1, with 9 bases lining up with TRBD1. The CDR3 spans 17 residues. The V and J ends lost 7 bases and 5 bases, in that order; junction bases with no gene match: 15. CDR1 is SNHLY and CDR2 is FYNNEI in the germline V gene. The CDR3 loop is CASTPVQGAPIDNEQFF. The CDR3, as DNA: TGTGCCAGCACCCCAGTACAGGGGGCGCCGATAGACAATGAGCAGTTCTTC.

There are many counts of this clonotype. V and J are TRBV20-1 and TRBJ1-5; 9 bases line up with TRBD1. The CDR3 has 12 amino acids. The germline CDR1 and CDR2 sequences are DFQATT and SNEGSKA (reference sequence). V was clipped by 3 bases and J by 7 bases; unmatched bases: 1. CDR3 protein: CSARGTGQPQHF. In DNA form, the CDR3 reads TGCAGTGCTAGGGGGACAGGGCAGCCCCAGCATTTT.

This clonotype was detected only a few times. J is TRBJ2-5 and V is TRBV7-9; tentatively, D is TRBD1 (7 bases). There are 14 residues in the CDR3. The V gene lost 7 bases and the J gene lost 4 bases, with 16 bases spanning the gap. Per germline, CDR1 SEHNR and CDR2 FQNEAQ (reference sequence). The CDR3 nucleotides are TGTGCCAGCACCCCCCGGAGGGGGCCAGAGACCCAGTACTTC. Its protein product is CASTPRRGPETQYF. The whole variable domain, filled in from reference TRBV7-9 and TRBJ2-5, reads DTGVSQNPRHKITKRGQNVTFRCDPISEHNRLYWYRQTLGQGPEFLTYFQNEAQLEKSRLLSDRFSAERPKGSFSTLEIQRTEQGDSAMYLCASTPRRGPETQYFGPGTRLLVL.

This clonotype occurred many times. The V call is TRBV30, the J call TRBJ2-7; no firm D call. The V gene lost 3 bases and the J gene lost 5 bases, with 11 bases spanning the gap. The germline V gene encodes CDR1 GTSNPN and CDR2 SVGIG (reference sequence). CDR3 length: 12 amino acids. In nucleotides, the CDR3 is TGTGCCTGGAGCGCCCTTGGAAACGAGCAGTACTTC. Translation: CAWSALGNEQYF.

J is TRBJ1-1 and V is TRBV29-1, with D uncertain. The CDR3 is 12 amino acids. Germline V gene sequence: CDR1 SQVTM, CDR2 ANQGSEA. Trimming shortened V by 1 base and J by 5 bases, and 8 bases separated the two germline ends. The DNA of the CDR3 is TGCAGCGTTGAAGGTTTTTCTACTGAAGCTTTCTTT. Translated, it gives CSVEGFSTEAFF.

At least ten counts were recorded for this clonotype. The chain carries TRBV20-1 and TRBJ2-3; TRBD1 agrees at 7 bases. J gave up 5 bases and V 0 bases, and 8 bases lay outside the gene matches. Germline V lookup: CDR1 DFQATT, CDR2 SNEGSKA (reference sequence). This CDR3 is 15 amino acids long. CDR3 region: CSARDGRGRQDTQYF. CDR3 nucleotide sequence: TGCAGTGCTAGAGATGGTAGGGGGCGGCAAGATACGCAGTATTTT.

The table lists this clonotype with many counts. V gene TRBV2 combines with J gene TRBJ2-7, with a weak D call TRBD1 (5 bases). Trimming took 8 bases from V and 1 from J, leaving 15 bases between them. Germline lookup yields CDR1 SNHLY and CDR2 FYNNEI. The CDR3 length is 14 residues. The CDR3 spells CASCRELMSYEQYF. CDR3 bases: TGTGCCAGCTGCAGGGAATTGATGTCCTACGAGCAGTACTTC.

This clonotype was recorded many times. The genes are TRBV12-3 or TRBV12-4 and TRBJ2-3; the D gene could be TRBD1 or TRBD2 (5 bases each). The V end lost 3 bases, the J end lost 4 bases, and 8 bases lay between the germline ends. This CDR3 spans 13 amino acids. DNA of the CDR3: TGTGCCAGCAGTTTGCGAGGGGCAGATACGCAGTATTTT. Protein: CASSLRGADTQYF.

This clonotype was recorded many times. As DNA, the CDR3 is TGTGCCAGCAGTCCGGGACCCTCGTCAAAGTACTTC. This sequence encodes CASSPGPSSKYF. The rearrangement links TRBV2 to TRBJ2-5; D tentatively fits TRBD1 or TRBD2 (5 bases each). Trimming shortened V by 5 bases and J by 12 bases, and 16 bases separated the two germline ends. Germline V gene lookup returns CDR1 SNHLY and CDR2 FYNNEI. The CDR3 covers 12 residues.